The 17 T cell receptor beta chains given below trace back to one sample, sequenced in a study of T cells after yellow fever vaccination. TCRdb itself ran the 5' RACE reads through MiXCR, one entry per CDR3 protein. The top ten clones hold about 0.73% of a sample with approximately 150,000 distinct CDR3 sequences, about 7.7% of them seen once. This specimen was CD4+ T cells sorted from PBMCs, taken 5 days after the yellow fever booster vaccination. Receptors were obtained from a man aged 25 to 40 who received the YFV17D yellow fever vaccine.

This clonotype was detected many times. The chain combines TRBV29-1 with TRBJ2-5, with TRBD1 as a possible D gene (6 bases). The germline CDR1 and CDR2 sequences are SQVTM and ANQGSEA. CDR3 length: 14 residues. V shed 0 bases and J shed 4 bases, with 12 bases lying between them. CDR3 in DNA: TGCAGCGTTGAAGACAGGGGAGCTGGAGAGACCCAGTACTTC. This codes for CSVEDRGAGETQYF. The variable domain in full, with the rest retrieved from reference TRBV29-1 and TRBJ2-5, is SAVISQKPSRDICQRGTSLTIQCQVDSQVTMMFWYRQQPGQSLTLIATANQGSEATYESGFVIDKFPISRPNLTFSTLTVSNMSPEDSSIYLCSVEDRGAGETQYFGPGTRLLVL.

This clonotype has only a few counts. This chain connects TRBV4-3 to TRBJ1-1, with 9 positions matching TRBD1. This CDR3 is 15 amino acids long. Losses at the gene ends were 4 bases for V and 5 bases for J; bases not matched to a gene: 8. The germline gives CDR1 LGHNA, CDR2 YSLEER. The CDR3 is CASSLADRGGTEAFF. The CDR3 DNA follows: TGCGCCAGCAGCCTTGCCGACAGGGGGGGAACTGAAGCTTTCTTT.

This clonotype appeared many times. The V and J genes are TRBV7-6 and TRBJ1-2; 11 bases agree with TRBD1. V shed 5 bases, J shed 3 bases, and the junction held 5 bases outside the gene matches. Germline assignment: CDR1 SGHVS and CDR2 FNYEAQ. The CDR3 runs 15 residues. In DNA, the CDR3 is TGTGCCAGCAGCCTCGGGACAGGGGGTGACTATGGCTACACCTTC. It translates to CASSLGTGGDYGYTF.

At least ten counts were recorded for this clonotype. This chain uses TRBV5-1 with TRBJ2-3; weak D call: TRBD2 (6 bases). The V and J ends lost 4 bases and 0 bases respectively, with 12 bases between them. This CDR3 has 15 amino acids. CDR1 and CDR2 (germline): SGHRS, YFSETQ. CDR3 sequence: CASSPDGTSTDTQYF. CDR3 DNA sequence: TGCGCCAGCAGCCCGGACGGGACTAGCACAGATACGCAGTATTTT.

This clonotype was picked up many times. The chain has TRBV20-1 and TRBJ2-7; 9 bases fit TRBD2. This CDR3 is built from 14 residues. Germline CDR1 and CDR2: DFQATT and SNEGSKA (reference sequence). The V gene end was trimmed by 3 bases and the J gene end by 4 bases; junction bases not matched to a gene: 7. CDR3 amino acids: CSARNSGSAYEQYF. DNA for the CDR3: TGCAGTGCTAGGAATAGCGGGAGTGCGTACGAGCAGTACTTC.

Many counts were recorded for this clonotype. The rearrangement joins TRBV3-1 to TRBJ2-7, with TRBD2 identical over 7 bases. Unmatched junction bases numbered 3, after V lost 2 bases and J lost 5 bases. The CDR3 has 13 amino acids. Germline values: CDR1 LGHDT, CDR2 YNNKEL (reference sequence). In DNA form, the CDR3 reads TGTGCCAGCAGCCAATTTGCGGGGGACGAGCAGTACTTC. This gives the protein CASSQFAGDEQYF.

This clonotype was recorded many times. The CDR3 here is CASNIDGLGTEAFF. The CDR3 DNA reads as TGTGCCAGCAATATTGACGGACTCGGGACTGAAGCTTTCTTT. The chain couples TRBV12-3 or TRBV12-4 to TRBJ1-1; D ambiguous. V gave up 7 bases and J gave up 5 bases, with 17 bases separating them. The CDR3 is made up of 14 amino acids.

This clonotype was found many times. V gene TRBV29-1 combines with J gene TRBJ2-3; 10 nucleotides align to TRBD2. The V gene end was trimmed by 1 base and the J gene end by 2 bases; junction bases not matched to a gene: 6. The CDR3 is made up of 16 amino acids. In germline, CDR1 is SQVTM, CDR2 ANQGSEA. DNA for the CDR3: TGCAGCGTTGAAGTACCTAGCGGGAGATTCACAGATACGCAGTATTTT. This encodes CSVEVPSGRFTDTQYF.

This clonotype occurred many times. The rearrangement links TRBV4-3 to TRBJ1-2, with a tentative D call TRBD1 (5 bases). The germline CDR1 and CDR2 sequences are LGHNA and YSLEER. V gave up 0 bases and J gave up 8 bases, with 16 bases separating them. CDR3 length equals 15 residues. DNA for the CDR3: TGCGCCAGCAGCCAAGATTTGACAGTACCTCGGGGCTACACCTTC. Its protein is CASSQDLTVPRGYTF.

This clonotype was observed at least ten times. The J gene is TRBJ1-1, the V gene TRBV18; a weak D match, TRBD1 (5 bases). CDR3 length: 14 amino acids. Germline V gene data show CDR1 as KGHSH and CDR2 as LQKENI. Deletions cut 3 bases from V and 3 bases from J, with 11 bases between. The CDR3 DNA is TGTGCCAGCTCACCGATCCTGGGGGACACTGAAGCTTTCTTT. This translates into CASSPILGDTEAFF.

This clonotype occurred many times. DNA for the CDR3: TGTGCCATCAGTGAGTCGATGGCAGGGAGGAGTCAGCCCCAGCATTTT. Translated, it gives CAISESMAGRSQPQHF. The rearrangement joins TRBV10-3 to TRBJ1-5; TRBD1 might be the D (5 bases). The CDR3 has 16 residues. Germline assignment: CDR1 ENHRY and CDR2 SYGVKD. Trimming cost V 0 bases and J 6 bases, with 15 bases left between them.

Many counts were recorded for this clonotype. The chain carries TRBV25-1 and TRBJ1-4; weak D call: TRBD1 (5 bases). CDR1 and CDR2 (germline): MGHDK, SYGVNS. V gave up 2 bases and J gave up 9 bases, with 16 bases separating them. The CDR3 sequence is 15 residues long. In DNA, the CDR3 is TGTGCCAGCAGTGAACCGCTGGGGACTACTCAAAAACTGTTTTTT. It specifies CASSEPLGTTQKLFF.

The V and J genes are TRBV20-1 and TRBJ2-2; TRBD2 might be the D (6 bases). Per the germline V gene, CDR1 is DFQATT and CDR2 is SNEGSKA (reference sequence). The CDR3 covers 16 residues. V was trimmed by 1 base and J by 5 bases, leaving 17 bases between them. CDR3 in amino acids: CSARGVREHGTGELFF. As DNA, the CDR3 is TGCAGTGCTAGAGGTGTCCGGGAGCACGGTACCGGGGAGCTGTTTTTT.

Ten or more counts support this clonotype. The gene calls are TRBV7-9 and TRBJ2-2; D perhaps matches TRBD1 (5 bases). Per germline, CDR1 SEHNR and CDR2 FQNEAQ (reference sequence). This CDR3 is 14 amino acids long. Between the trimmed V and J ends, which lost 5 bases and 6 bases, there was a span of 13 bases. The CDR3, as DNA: TGTGCCAGCAGCGCAGCCAGGGTTCCCGGGGAGCTGTTTTTT. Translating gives CASSAARVPGELFF.

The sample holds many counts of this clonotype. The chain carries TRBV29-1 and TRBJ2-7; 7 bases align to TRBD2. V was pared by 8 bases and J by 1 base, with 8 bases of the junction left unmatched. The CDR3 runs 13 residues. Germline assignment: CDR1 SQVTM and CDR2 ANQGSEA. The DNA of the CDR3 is TGCAGCACTGGGGCTAGCGGTTCCTACGAGCAGTACTTC. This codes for CSTGASGSYEQYF.

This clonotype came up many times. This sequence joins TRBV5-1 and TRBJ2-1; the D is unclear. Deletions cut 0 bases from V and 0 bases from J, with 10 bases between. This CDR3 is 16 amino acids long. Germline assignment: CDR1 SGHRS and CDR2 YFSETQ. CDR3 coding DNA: TGCGCCAGCAGCTTGGACAGAAGAAGCTCCTACAATGAGCAGTTCTTC. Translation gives CASSLDRRSSYNEQFF.

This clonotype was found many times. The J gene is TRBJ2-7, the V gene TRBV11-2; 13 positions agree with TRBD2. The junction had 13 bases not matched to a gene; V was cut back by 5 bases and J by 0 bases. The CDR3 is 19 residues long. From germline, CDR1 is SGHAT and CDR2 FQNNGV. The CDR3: CASSRTPGLAGRSSYEQYF. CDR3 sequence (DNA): TGTGCCAGCAGCAGAACCCCGGGACTAGCGGGACGAAGCTCCTACGAGCAGTACTTC.